This T cell receptor beta chain emerged from a study of cytomegalovirus exposure and HLA in healthy donors. CDR1 and CDR2 from the germline V gene are SGHTS and YDEGEE. Trimming left V 6 bases short and J 0 bases short, with 15 bases between. This CDR3 is 15 amino acids long. Details on this clone: Its antigen is as yet unknown.

The study ran its PCR with 60 Vbeta and 13 Jbeta primers. Profiling relied on immunoSEQ multiplex PCR, and the TCRdb table lists in-frame clones only, not all of them. The sample includes 120,000 to 150,000 clones, about 80% of them seen just once. Study results and caveats: Follow-up analysis later connected one missense variant in DCLRE1C with trimming of TCR beta V- and J-genes. The authors later found TCR association rates varying by HLA locus, with DRB1 most and HLA-C fewest.

What was sequenced was PBMCs. This sequence originates from a male donor in good health and CMV-seronegative. This chain connects TRBV5-8 to TRBJ1-2, with D uncertain. CDR3 nucleotides: TGTGCCAGCACCGTACGTTACTTCGCTAACTATGGCTACACCTTC. This gives the protein CASTVRYFANYGYTF.